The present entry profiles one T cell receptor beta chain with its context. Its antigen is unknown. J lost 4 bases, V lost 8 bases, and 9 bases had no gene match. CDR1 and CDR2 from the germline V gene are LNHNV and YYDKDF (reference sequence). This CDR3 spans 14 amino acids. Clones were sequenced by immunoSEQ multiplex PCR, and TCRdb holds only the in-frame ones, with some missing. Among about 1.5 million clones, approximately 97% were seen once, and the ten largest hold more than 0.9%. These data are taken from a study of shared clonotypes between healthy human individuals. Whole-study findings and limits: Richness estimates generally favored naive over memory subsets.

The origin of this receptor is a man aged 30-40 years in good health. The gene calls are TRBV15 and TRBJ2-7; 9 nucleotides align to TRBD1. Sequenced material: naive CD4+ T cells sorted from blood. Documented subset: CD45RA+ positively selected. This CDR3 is CATGGTGNSYEQYF. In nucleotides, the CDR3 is TGTGCCACCGGCGGGACAGGGAATAGTTACGAGCAGTACTTC.